These 19 T cell receptor beta chains originate from one sample sequenced in a study of tumor and adjacent non-tumor tissue in lung cancer. TCRbeta libraries were built with three rounds of nested PCR, modified from ARM-PCR. TCRdb used MiXCR to reprocess the multiplex PCR reads, holding one entry per CDR3 protein. In the table there are about 70,000 distinct CDR3 sequences, more than 70% of which are singletons. RNA was extracted from bulk tissue without any cell sorting. The sample taken for sequencing was lung tumor tissue. These TCRs come from a man in his 60s with non-small cell lung cancer.

This clonotype came up once. One end of the junction varies from germline; a read error may be responsible. CDR3 nucleotides: TGCAGTGTTAGAGACCCGACAGGCTATGGCTACACGTTC. This translates into CSVRDPTGYGYTF. The chain employs TRBV20-1 and TRBJ1-2, with D perhaps matching TRBD1 (6 bases). Germline CDR1 reads DFQATT; CDR2 reads SNEGSKA (reference sequence). This CDR3 is 13 amino acids long.

Details on this clonotype: A read error may produce the germline difference seen at one junction end. CDR3 in amino acids: CASSFTSGYNEQIF. The DNA for the CDR3 is TGTGCCAGCAGCTTTACCAGCGGCTACAATGAGCAGATCTTC. The chain carries TRBV11-1 and TRBJ2-1, with a possible D match to TRBD2 (5 bases). CDR3 length: 14 residues. Germline values: CDR1 SGHAT, CDR2 FQDESV (reference sequence).

A note on this clonotype: The junction departs from the called germline gene at one end, perhaps through a read error. This sequence joins TRBV12-5 and TRBJ2-7; TRBD2 aligns across 11 bases. CDR3 length: 18 amino acids. Germline CDR1 reads LGHNT; CDR2 reads FRNRAP. CDR3 nucleotide sequence: TGTGCTAGTGGTTTGGATAAATTGGGACTAGCGGCTTCCTACGAACAGTACTTC. It translates to CASGLDKLGLAASYEQYF.

This clonotype has just one count. V is TRBV29-1 and J is TRBJ2-1, with D perhaps matching TRBD1 (6 bases). The CDR3 runs to 13 residues. Trimming took off 8 bases at V and 7 bases at J, with 18 bases between the two ends. CDR1 is SQVTM and CDR2 is ANQGSEA in the germline V gene. The CDR3 bases are TGCAGCTTTGCGCGACAGGCGTTGAATGAGCAGTTCTTC. Translated, it gives CSFARQALNEQFF.

Points on this clonotype: The conserved closing phenylalanine or tryptophan is absent in this CDR3, likely reflecting a read error. The DNA for the CDR3 is TGTGCCAGCAGTGAGCGCGGGCGTGGCGATGAGCAGTTCTTA. Its translation is CASSERGRGDEQFL. V is TRBV6-1 and J is TRBJ2-1; D possibly corresponds to TRBD2 (5 bases). The ends were cut back, 3 bases at V and 8 bases at J, with 14 bases in the middle. Germline V CDR1 and CDR2: MNHNS, SASEGT. The CDR3 consists of 14 residues.

This clonotype has ten or more counts. This CDR3 is CASSLGRWDNSPLHF. In DNA form, the CDR3 reads TGTGCCAGCAGCTTAGGACGGTGGGATAATTCACCCCTCCACTTT. The chain recombines TRBV13 with TRBJ1-6; no clear D. Germline lookup yields CDR1 PRHDT and CDR2 FYEKMQ (reference sequence). The CDR3 covers 15 residues. V lost 0 bases to trimming and J lost 5 bases, with 8 bases between them.

For this clonotype: Sequence at one end of the junction differs from germline and may be a read error. The J gene is TRBJ1-6, the V gene TRBV11-3; 7 nucleotides align to TRBD1. The CDR3 is made up of 13 amino acids. Germline CDR1 SGHNT, CDR2 YENEEA. CDR3 in DNA: TGTGCCAGCAGCCGGGACAGTCTTTCACCCCTCCTCTTT. Its translation: CASSRDSLSPLLF.

This clonotype was counted ten times or more. This rearrangement joins TRBV6-1 to TRBJ1-2, with unresolved D. V lost 8 bases to trimming and J lost 4 bases, with 14 bases between them. CDR3 length: 13 residues. Looked up from germline, CDR1 is MNHNS and CDR2 is SASEGT. DNA of the CDR3: TGTGCCAGCGAAATTACCTTCTTCTATGGCTACACCTTC. It translates to CASEITFFYGYTF.

The CDR3 spells CSATGQLNTEAFF. In DNA form, the CDR3 reads TGCAGTGCAACTGGACAGCTGAACACTGAAGCTTTCTTT. This chain links TRBV20-1 with TRBJ1-1; a weak D match, TRBD1 (6 bases). Germline V gives CDR1 DFQATT, CDR2 SNEGSKA (reference sequence). This CDR3 comprises 13 residues. Trimming cost V 6 bases and J 0 bases, with 11 bases left between them.

Here the CDR3 reads CASNRMTGEKPQHF. In nucleotides, the CDR3 is TGTGCCAGCAATCGCATGACAGGGGAGAAGCCCCAGCATTTT. This chain connects TRBV6-5 to TRBJ1-5; TRBD1 aligns across 8 bases. Germline CDR1 reads MNHEY; CDR2 reads SVGAGI. The V segment lost 7 bases and the J segment 8 bases; nucleotides outside the gene matches: 10. CDR3 length: 14 amino acids.

This clonotype qualifies as medium-sized. The chain couples TRBV11-3 to TRBJ2-7; D unclear. The CDR3 contains 13 residues. V lost 0 bases to trimming and J lost 3 bases, with 6 bases between them. In germline, CDR1 is SGHNT, CDR2 YENEEA. CDR3 region: CASSLDRGYEQYF. The DNA of the CDR3 is TGTGCCAGCAGCTTAGATCGCGGCTACGAGCAGTACTTC. Supplemented by reference TRBV11-3 and TRBJ2-7, the full variable domain reads EAGVVQSPRYKIIEKKQPVAFWCNPISGHNTLYWYLQNLGQGPELLIRYENEEAVDDSQLPKDRFSAERLKGVDSTLKIQPAELGDSAVYLCASSLDRGYEQYFGPGTRLTVT.

In this sample, this clonotype turned up many times. A read error may account for a junction end that differs from germline. The chain recombines TRBV20-1 with TRBJ1-2; tentatively, D is TRBD1 (5 bases). Looked up from germline, CDR1 is DFQATT and CDR2 is SNEGSKA (reference sequence). The CDR3 spans 10 residues. The CDR3: CSAGAGKAHF. The CDR3 region has the DNA TGCAGTGCTGGGGCAGGGAAAGCACACTTC.

This clonotype was recorded a few times. A much bigger clone sits one base away, suggesting this may be a read error. V is TRBV20-1 and J is TRBJ1-2, with 7 nucleotides matching TRBD1. The CDR3 covers 14 residues. CDR1 is DFQATT, CDR2 SNEGSKA, per germline (reference sequence). The CDR3 spells CSTRPTGLMGGYTF. The CDR3 nucleotides read TGCAGTACTAGGCCGACAGGGCTTATGGGTGGCTACACCTTC.

Points on this clonotype: This may be a read error, as it is one base from a much larger clone. The chain combines TRBV28 with TRBJ2-7; 10 nucleotides align to TRBD1. Trimming removed 9 bases from V and 3 bases from J; junction bases left unmatched: 11. The CDR3 is 15 residues long. Germline V gives CDR1 MDHEN, CDR2 SYDVKM. CDR3 DNA: TGTGCCAGGAGTGGCCCCGGGACAGGGGTCTACGAGCAGTACTTC. It specifies CARSGPGTGVYEQYF. Complete variable domain (other parts from reference TRBV28 and TRBJ2-7): DVKVTQSSRYLVKRTGEKVFLECVQDMDHENMFWYRQDPGLGLRLIYFSYDVKMKEKGDIPEGYSVSREKKERFSLILESASTNQTSMYLCARSGPGTGVYEQYFGPGTRLTVT.

This clonotype turned up a few times. The chain recombines TRBV14 with TRBJ1-2; D is perhaps TRBD1 (5 bases). This CDR3 has 12 amino acids. CDR1 and CDR2 (germline): SGHDN, FVKESK. V shed 1 base and J shed 8 bases, with 8 bases lying between them. The CDR3 nucleotides read TGTGCCAGCAGCCAAGGCAGGGTCGGCTACACCTTC. It translates to CASSQGRVGYTF.

This clonotype was recorded a few times. This is likely a read error, given that the CDR3 carries no conserved phenylalanine or tryptophan at its end. The DNA is omitted, as the CDR3 cannot be located on it reliably, and the CDR3 follows TCRdb's listing. The chain employs TRBV20-1 and TRBJ1-1. Germline values: CDR1 DFQATT, CDR2 SNEGSKA (reference sequence). The CDR3 is 11 residues long, ends included. The CDR3 loop is CSVAGNNEALS.

The chain combines TRBV11-1 with TRBJ2-7; tentatively, D is TRBD1 (6 bases). The CDR3 contains 15 residues. V gave up 1 base and J gave up 3 bases, with 13 bases separating them. Germline V gives CDR1 SGHAT, CDR2 FQDESV (reference sequence). The CDR3, as DNA: TGTGCCAGCAGCTTAGACAATGGGGGCCACTACGAGCAGTACTTC. Translated, it gives CASSLDNGGHYEQYF.

Comment on this clonotype: With a much larger clone just one base away, this may be a read error. This chain links TRBV7-9 with TRBJ2-3; 10 bases fit TRBD1. This CDR3 contains 15 residues. Per the germline V gene, CDR1 is SEHNR and CDR2 is FQNEAQ (reference sequence). CDR3 residues: CASSSGTGVVDTRYF. The CDR3 DNA follows: TGTGCCAGCAGCTCCGGGACAGGGGTGGTAGATACGCGGTATTTT.

This clonotype has a count of ten or more. The rearrangement uses TRBV28 and TRBJ2-3; D is unresolved. The CDR3 runs 13 residues. In germline, CDR1 is MDHEN, CDR2 SYDVKM. V lost 7 bases and J 1 base, leaving 9 bases between the germline ends. CDR3 in DNA: TGTGCCAGCACCTCCTCCGGCACAGATACGCAGTATTTT. Amino acid sequence: CASTSSGTDTQYF.